This T cell receptor beta chain was sequenced during a study of molecular identifiers for immune sequencing clone quantification. TCRdb reprocessed the PCR reads via MiXCR and lists one record per CDR3 protein. The profile shows approximately 500,000 distinct CDR3 sequences, around 21% of them singletons. With regard to this clonotype: One base away lies a much larger clone, so this may be a sequencing read error.

Looked up from germline, CDR1 is MNHEY and CDR2 is SVGAGI. CDR3 length equals 15 residues. The sequencing sample was made of naive CD8+ T cells from blood, with Jurkat cell RNA spiked in. Subset defined: FACS-sorted CD8+CD4-CCR7+CD45RA+ naive T cells. The V gene is TRBV6-5, the J gene TRBJ2-7, with TRBD1 matching over 9 bases. The clonotype originates from a human donor in good health. Some libraries in this study had Jurkat cell RNA spiked in. CDR3 region: CASRNTGGGFYGQYF. CDR3 nucleotides: TGTGCCAGCAGAAACACAGGGGGCGGATTTTACGGGCAGTACTTC.